The 12 T cell receptor beta chains in this list originate from one sample, sequenced in a study of cytomegalovirus exposure and HLA in healthy donors. The table came from immunoSEQ multiplex PCR; TCRdb's copy has only in-frame clones and leaves some out. The data show 130,000 or so clones, with just under 90% seen just once and 3% to 4% held by the top ten. Sequencing input: PBMCs. All receptors derive from a man aged 25 to 45 in good health and CMV-seronegative.

This sequence joins TRBV28 and TRBJ2-7, with D perhaps TRBD1 (5 bases). The CDR3 consists of 12 residues. Germline CDR1 reads MDHEN; CDR2 reads SYDVKM. V lost 6 bases, J lost 7 bases, and 13 bases lay in between. The CDR3 spells CASRFRDTEQYF. As DNA, the CDR3 is TGTGCCAGCAGATTCAGGGATACGGAGCAGTACTTC.

The chain combines TRBV18 with TRBJ1-3; tentatively, D is TRBD1 (6 bases). Between the trimmed V and J ends, which lost 6 bases and 0 bases, there was a span of 12 bases. Per germline, CDR1 KGHSH and CDR2 LQKENI. CDR3 length: 15 residues. As DNA, the CDR3 is TGTGCCAGCTCTGGGGGGGCCCCCTCTGGAAACACCATATATTTT. It encodes CASSGGAPSGNTIYF.

This clone was counted between two and nine times. The genes are TRBV25-1 and TRBJ1-6; 10 bases align to TRBD1. This CDR3 comprises 14 residues. V was pared by 6 bases and J by 8 bases, with 4 bases of the junction left unmatched. The germline gives CDR1 MGHDK, CDR2 SYGVNS. CDR3 nucleotide sequence: TGTGCCAGCAGAGCGGGACAGGGGCATTCACCCCTCCACTTT. Translating it yields CASRAGQGHSPLHF.

The CDR3, as DNA: TGTGCCAGCAGGGACAGGGGGCTTTATGGCTACACCTTC. Translation gives CASRDRGLYGYTF. The chain joins TRBV27 to TRBJ1-2; TRBD1 matches at 11 bases. Germline V gene sequence: CDR1 MNHEY, CDR2 SMNVEV (reference sequence). CDR3 length: 13 amino acids. Trimming cost V 6 bases and J 5 bases; bases outside gene matches: 2.

This clone was seen only a few times. The CDR3 region is CASSPVVTGNSGNTIYF. CDR3 nucleotides: TGTGCCAGCTCACCGGTTGTGACAGGGAACTCTGGAAACACCATATATTTT. The chain is built from TRBV18 and TRBJ1-3; TRBD1 aligns across 7 bases. The germline V gene has CDR1 KGHSH and CDR2 LQKENI. J was trimmed by 0 bases and V by 3 bases; bases with no gene match: 8. The CDR3 has 17 residues.

The chain employs TRBV5-3 and TRBJ2-1; the D is unclear. TRBV5-3 is annotated as an ORF whose role is uncertain. With 4 bases removed from V and 8 bases from J, the gap between germline ends came to 7 bases. The CDR3 has 11 amino acids. CDR3 sequence reads: CARSPRHEQFF. CDR3 nucleotides: TGTGCCAGAAGCCCGCGCCATGAGCAGTTCTTC.

The V gene is TRBV7-2, the J gene TRBJ1-2; D may be TRBD1 (6 bases). Trimming cost V 1 base and J 2 bases, with 8 bases left between them. The germline gives CDR1 SGHTA, CDR2 FQGNSA. The CDR3 contains 14 residues. CDR3 residues: CASSLEGDNYGYTF. The CDR3 DNA sequence: TGTGCCAGCAGCTTAGAGGGGGACAACTATGGCTACACCTTC.

J is TRBJ1-5 and V is TRBV11-2, with D perhaps matching TRBD1 (6 bases). Germline-derived CDR1 and CDR2 are SGHAT and FQNNGV. V lost 5 bases to trimming and J lost 1 base, with 9 bases between them. This CDR3 contains 14 residues. The CDR3 DNA reads TGTGCCAGCAGCCAGGGACAAAGCAATCAGCCCCAGCATTTT. It yields the protein CASSQGQSNQPQHF.

V gene TRBV5-6 combines with J gene TRBJ1-4; D is uncertain. Germline CDR1 is SGHDT and CDR2 is YYEEEE. The CDR3 runs 15 residues. Trimming shortened V by 3 bases and J by 2 bases, and 11 bases separated the two germline ends. The CDR3 loop is CASSSSGKTNEKLFF. Written as DNA, the CDR3 is TGTGCCAGCAGCTCGTCCGGGAAGACTAATGAAAAACTGTTTTTT.

This clone was counted a single time. The V and J genes are TRBV7-2 and TRBJ1-2; TRBD1 aligns across 11 bases. The ends lost 2 bases at V and 4 bases at J; junction bases unmatched: 6. The CDR3 runs 16 residues. The germline CDR1 and CDR2 sequences are SGHTA and FQGNSA. CDR3 sequence: CASSLQGQGAVYGYTF. In DNA form, the CDR3 reads TGTGCCAGCAGCTTACAAGGACAGGGGGCGGTCTATGGCTACACCTTC.

J is TRBJ1-1 and V is TRBV15; 7 bases map to TRBD1. The CDR3 loop spans 13 amino acids. Germline CDR1 and CDR2: LNHNV and YYDKDF (reference sequence). V gave up 7 bases and J gave up 4 bases; unmatched junction bases: 6. CDR3 sequence: CATTQGMGTEAFF. CDR3 sequence (DNA): TGTGCCACCACACAGGGGATGGGCACTGAAGCTTTCTTT.

The rearrangement uses TRBV7-2 and TRBJ2-5, with 8 nucleotides matching TRBD1. Germline V gives CDR1 SGHTA, CDR2 FQGNSA. V lost 4 bases to trimming and J lost 3 bases; unmatched junction nucleotides: 10. This CDR3 is built from 16 residues. CDR3: CASSYQRDRMKETQYF. In nucleotides, the CDR3 is TGTGCCAGCAGCTACCAGAGGGACAGGATGAAAGAGACCCAGTACTTC.